The clone carrying this TCR beta chain was seen many times. The antigen remains undetermined. The entry originates in a study of T-cell memory formation after mild COVID-19. A single record per CDR3 protein comes from TCRdb applying MiXCR to the 5' RACE reads. The data show hundreds of thousands of distinct CDR3 sequences, 20% to 25% seen once. Study results and caveats: A subset of responding clones appeared in pre-infection memory, suggesting cross-reactive memory joined.

With 2 bases removed from V and 0 bases from J, the gap between germline ends came to 11 bases. This CDR3 contains 15 residues. The sequenced sample was PBMCs or a T cell subset sorted from them (not recorded which). This TCR came from an adult woman who had mild COVID-19 (a few samples of this study predate the infection). Cell type and time point are not known. The V gene is TRBV12-3 or TRBV12-4, the J gene TRBJ2-7, with a possible D match to TRBD2 (7 bases). The CDR3 DNA sequence: TGTGCCAGCAGTTTACTGGGGGGGCACTCCTACGAGCAGTACTTC. This translates into CASSLLGGHSYEQYF.